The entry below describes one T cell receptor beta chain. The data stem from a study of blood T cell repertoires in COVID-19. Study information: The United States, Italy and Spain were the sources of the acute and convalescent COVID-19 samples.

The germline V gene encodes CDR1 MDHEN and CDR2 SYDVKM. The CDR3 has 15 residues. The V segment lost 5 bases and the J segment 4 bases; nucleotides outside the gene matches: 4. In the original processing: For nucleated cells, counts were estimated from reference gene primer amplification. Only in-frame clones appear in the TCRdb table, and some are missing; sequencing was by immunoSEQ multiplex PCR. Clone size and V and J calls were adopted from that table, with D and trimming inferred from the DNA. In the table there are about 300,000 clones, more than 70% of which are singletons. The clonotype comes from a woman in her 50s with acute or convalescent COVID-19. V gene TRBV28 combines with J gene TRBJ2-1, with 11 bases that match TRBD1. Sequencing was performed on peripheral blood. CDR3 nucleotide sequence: TGTGCCAGCAGTCCCGGACAGGGGGCGTACAATGAGCAGTTCTTC. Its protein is CASSPGQGAYNEQFF.